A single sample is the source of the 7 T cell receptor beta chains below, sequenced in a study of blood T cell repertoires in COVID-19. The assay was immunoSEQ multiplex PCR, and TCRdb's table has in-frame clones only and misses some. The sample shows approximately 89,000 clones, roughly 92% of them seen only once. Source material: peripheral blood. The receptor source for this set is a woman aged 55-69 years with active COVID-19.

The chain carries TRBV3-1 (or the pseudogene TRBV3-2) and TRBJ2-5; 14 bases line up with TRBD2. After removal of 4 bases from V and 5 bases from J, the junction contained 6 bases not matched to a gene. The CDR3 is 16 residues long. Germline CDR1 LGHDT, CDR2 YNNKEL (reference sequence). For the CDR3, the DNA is TGTGCCAGCAGCCCACGACTAGCGGGAGGGCCGGAGACCCAGTACTTC. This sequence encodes CASSPRLAGGPETQYF.

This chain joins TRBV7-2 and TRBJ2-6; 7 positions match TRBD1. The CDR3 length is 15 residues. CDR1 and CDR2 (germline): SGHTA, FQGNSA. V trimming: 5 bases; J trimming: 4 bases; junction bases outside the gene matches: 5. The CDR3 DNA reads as TGTGCCAGCAGCCCAGGGGGTGGAGGGGCCAACGTCCTGACTTTC. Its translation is CASSPGGGGANVLTF.

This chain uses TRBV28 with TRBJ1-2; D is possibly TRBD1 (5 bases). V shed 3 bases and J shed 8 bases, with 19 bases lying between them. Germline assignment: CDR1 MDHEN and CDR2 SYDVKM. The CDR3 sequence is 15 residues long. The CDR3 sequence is CASSFPGERLSGYTF. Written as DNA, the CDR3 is TGTGCCAGCAGTTTCCCGGGGGAGCGACTTAGCGGCTACACCTTC.

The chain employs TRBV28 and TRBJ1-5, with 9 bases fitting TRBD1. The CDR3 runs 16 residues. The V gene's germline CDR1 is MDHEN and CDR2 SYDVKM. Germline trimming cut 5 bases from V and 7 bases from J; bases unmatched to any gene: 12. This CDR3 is CASSIPGQGILQPQHF. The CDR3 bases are TGTGCCAGCAGTATCCCGGGACAGGGAATATTGCAGCCCCAGCATTTT. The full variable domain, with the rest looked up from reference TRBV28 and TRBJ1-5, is DVKVTQSSRYLVKRTGEKVFLECVQDMDHENMFWYRQDPGLGLRLIYFSYDVKMKEKGDIPEGYSVSREKKERFSLILESASTNQTSMYLCASSIPGQGILQPQHFGDGTRLSIL.

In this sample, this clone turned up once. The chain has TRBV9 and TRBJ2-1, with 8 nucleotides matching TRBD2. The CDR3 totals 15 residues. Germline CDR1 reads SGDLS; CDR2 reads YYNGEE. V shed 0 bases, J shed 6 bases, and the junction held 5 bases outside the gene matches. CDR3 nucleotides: TGTGCCAGCAGCGTAGTGGATAGCGGGATCAATGAGCAGTTCTTC. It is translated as CASSVVDSGINEQFF. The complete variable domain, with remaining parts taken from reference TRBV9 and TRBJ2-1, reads DSGVTQTPKHLITATGQRVTLRCSPRSGDLSVYWYQQSLDQGLQFLIQYYNGEERAKGNILERFSAQQFPDLHSELNLSSLELGDSALYFCASSVVDSGINEQFFGPGTRLTVL.

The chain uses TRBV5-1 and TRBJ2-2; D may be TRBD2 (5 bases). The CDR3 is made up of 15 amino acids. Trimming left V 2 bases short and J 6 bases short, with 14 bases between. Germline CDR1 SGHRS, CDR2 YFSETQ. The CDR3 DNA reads TGCGCCAGCAGCTTCGCGGGCTCGGCCTCCGGGGAGCTGTTTTTT. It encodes CASSFAGSASGELFF. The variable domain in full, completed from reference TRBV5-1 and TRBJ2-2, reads KAGVTQTPRYLIKTRGQQVTLSCSPISGHRSVSWYQQTPGQGLQFLFEYFSETQRNKGNFPGRFSGRQFSNSRSEMNVSTLELGDSALYLCASSFAGSASGELFFGEGSRLTVL.

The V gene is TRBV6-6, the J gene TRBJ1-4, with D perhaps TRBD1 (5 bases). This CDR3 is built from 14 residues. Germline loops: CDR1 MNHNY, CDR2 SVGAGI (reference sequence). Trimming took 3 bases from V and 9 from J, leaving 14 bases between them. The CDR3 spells CASSYGSQGKKLFF. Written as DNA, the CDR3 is TGTGCCAGCAGTTATGGTTCCCAGGGAAAAAAACTGTTTTTT.